Sequencing of this T cell receptor beta chain was carried out in a study of T cell repertoires in ileal Crohn's disease (dated by TCRdb to 2018 to 2020). A note on the overall study: The median duration of disease was approximately eight years, and at the time of surgery around 40% of patients were active smokers. Roughly half of the patients were given postoperative therapy, with around eleven receiving thiopurines and under 20 receiving anti-TNF agents. A total of 171 mucosal samples from roughly 57 patients were sequenced, collected from several sites on the surgical specimen and at postoperative endoscopy. Running in parallel with the study was a multicentre cohort set up to find predictors of early endoscopic recurrence following ileocolonic resection. A Rutgeerts score above i0 was used to define endoscopic postoperative recurrence. Surgery was performed for a complication in all patients, with stricturing disease in 61% and penetrating disease in roughly 39%. The TCR repertoire was analysed in approximately 61 patients with Crohn's disease drawn from a prospective multicentre cohort.

What the authors observed across the whole study: Compared with non-smokers, patients who were active smokers at surgery showed a significantly higher proportion of clonal expansions (approximately 26% vs 17%, p=0.02). Only a subgroup of patients, of unstated size, had mucosal CD4 and CD8 T cells sorted and sequenced. Compared with CD4 T cells, sorted CD8 T cells held more high-frequency clones, which suggests that the mucosal expansions were mostly CD8. Higher high-frequency clone percentages at surgery were associated with endoscopic recurrence; all patients with clonality above 26.8% (18/57) had recurrence.

Taken from the germline V gene, the CDR1 and CDR2 loops are SGHTA and FQGNSA. Between the V and J ends, shortened by 5 bases and 2 bases respectively, the junction contains 10 bases. The CDR3 spans 14 residues, from the cysteine through the phenylalanine. Solely the CDR3 DNA is kept, with 42 bases framed from the first base. To be eligible, patients had to be adults with ileal or ileocolonic Crohn's disease and an indication for ileocolonic resection. Whole ileal mucosal biopsies were kept frozen at -80 degrees C prior to DNA extraction. Genomic DNA was extracted from frozen whole biopsies using a TRizol-based method and was quantified with a NanoDrop 2000 spectrophotometer. Roughly 500 nanograms of biopsy DNA per sample were submitted for commercial TCRB immunosequencing. Adaptive Biotechnology amplified the CDR3 regions from genomic DNA with a two-step multiplex PCR designed to control amplification bias. Primers for every V and J gene segment were used in the first PCR, and barcodes and Illumina adapters were added in the second PCR. An Illumina instrument was used to sequence the CDR3 libraries. As for the original processing: Analysis combined the vendor-provided pipelines with custom analysis of raw data in R/Bioconductor under R version 3.3.0. Clonality, which ranges from 0 to 1, was calculated as the inverse of the normalised Shannon entropy across all productive clones. High-frequency clones were defined as the share of the repertoire occupied by the top 100 clones, with only clones passing a 95% confidence test being retained. The Simpson index measured repertoire diversity, and the Morisita-Horn index measured overlap between samples. Not all clones reach the TCRdb copy of this immuneACCESS table, which keeps in-frame sequences only. Checked studies attribute under half of the gap to unresolved V genes and leave the rest unexplained. V, J and clone size reflect that table, while D and trimming were determined from the DNA. The sample contains some 16,000 clones, approximately 80% of them found a single time. 4.2% of the sample rests with the top ten.

Concerning this clone: Its target antigen remains unknown. Per-base quality was not reported, and no clone a single base away is much larger than it.

The sequencing sample was made of ileal tissue. The receptor comes from an adult with Crohn's disease. The chain was built from TRBV7-2 and TRBJ2-4; TRBD2 is perhaps the D gene, given 6 matching bases. The encoded CDR3 is CASSPGGTKNIQYF. The sequenced DNA: TGTGCCAGCAGCCCCGGGGGAACCAAAAACATTCAGTACTTC.